These 25 T cell receptor beta chains originate from one sample sequenced in a study of early T cells in non-severe SARS-CoV-2 infection. TCRdb reprocessed the 5' RACE reads via MiXCR and lists one record per CDR3 protein. The table has roughly 56,000 distinct CDR3 sequences, 10% to 13% seen once; the top ten hold 6.5%. Input material: whole blood. Every receptor here comes from an adult who was a healthcare worker with PCR-confirmed SARS-CoV-2 infection or an uninfected control (not recorded which).

The sample holds many counts of this clonotype. The chain links TRBV5-1 to TRBJ2-7; TRBD2 is a possible D gene (5 bases). V was shortened by 4 bases and J by 5 bases, with 16 bases between the two germline ends. The CDR3 consists of 14 residues. Germline CDR1 reads SGHRS; CDR2 reads YFSETQ. CDR3 DNA sequence: TGCGCCAGCAGCCGAGAATCTAGCTACCACGAGCAGTACTTC. Translated: CASSRESSYHEQYF. Supplemented by reference TRBV5-1 and TRBJ2-7, the full variable domain reads KAGVTQTPRYLIKTRGQQVTLSCSPISGHRSVSWYQQTPGQGLQFLFEYFSETQRNKGNFPGRFSGRQFSNSRSEMNVSTLELGDSALYLCASSRESSYHEQYFGPGTRLTVT.

In this sample, this clonotype turned up once. The chain couples TRBV7-8 to TRBJ1-2; 7 bases are a match to TRBD1. Germline V gives CDR1 SGHVS, CDR2 FQNEAQ. This CDR3 is 16 amino acids long. V lost 7 bases, J lost 1 base, and 12 bases stayed unmatched. The CDR3 nucleotides are TGTGCCAGCATCCTTAAGGGACAGACACTTAACTATGGCTACACCTTC. Its protein is CASILKGQTLNYGYTF.

This clonotype was counted ten times or more. V is TRBV20-1 and J is TRBJ1-1; D unresolved. The CDR3 is 14 residues long. Trimming cost V 3 bases and J 0 bases, with 11 bases left between them. The germline CDR1 and CDR2 sequences are DFQATT and SNEGSKA (reference sequence). The CDR3 bases are TGCAGTGCTAGTGGAGTCCCTATGAACACTGAAGCTTTCTTT. Translated: CSASGVPMNTEAFF.

This clonotype came up many times. The chain employs TRBV6-1 and TRBJ2-5; maybe TRBD1 (6 bases). Trimming shortened V by 0 bases and J by 1 base, and 15 bases separated the two germline ends. CDR3 length: 17 residues. From germline, CDR1 is MNHNS and CDR2 SASEGT. The CDR3 loop reads CASSEAGASTGQETQYF. CDR3 DNA: TGTGCCAGCAGTGAAGCGGGGGCCTCGACAGGCCAAGAGACCCAGTACTTC.

This clonotype was detected ten times or more. The chain couples TRBV12-3 or TRBV12-4 to TRBJ2-1; D call uncertain. The CDR3 has 12 amino acids. V was clipped by 3 bases and J by 8 bases, with 8 bases between them. CDR3 sequence reads: CASSFASDEQFF. CDR3 nucleotides: TGTGCCAGCAGTTTTGCATCGGATGAGCAGTTCTTC.

In its sample, this clonotype was seen many times. The DNA for the CDR3 is TGTGCCAGCAGTTACCGCCATTCAACTAGCGGGAGGCCCGCCTACAATGAGCAGTTCTTC. Protein: CASSYRHSTSGRPAYNEQFF. V is TRBV6-5 and J is TRBJ2-1, with TRBD2 matching over 12 bases. Germline values: CDR1 MNHEY, CDR2 SVGAGI. The V gene end was trimmed by 2 bases and the J gene end by 2 bases; junction bases not matched to a gene: 13. The CDR3 runs 20 residues.

This clonotype was found a few times. This chain joins TRBV7-3 and TRBJ2-2; D not certain. The germline V and J ends were trimmed by 5 bases and 4 bases, with 14 bases remaining between them. Germline assignment: CDR1 SGHTA and CDR2 FQGTGA. CDR3 size: 15 residues. CDR3 nucleotide sequence: TGTGCCAGCAGCCAGAGGTGGAGTGGCACCGGGGAGCTGTTTTTT. Its translation: CASSQRWSGTGELFF. Using reference TRBV7-3 and TRBJ2-2 for the parts outside the CDR3, the full variable domain is GAGVSQTPSNKVTEKGKYVELRCDPISGHTALYWYRQSLGQGPEFLIYFQGTGAADDSGLPNDRFFAVRPEGSVSTLKIQRTERGDSAVYLCASSQRWSGTGELFFGEGSRLTVL.

This clonotype was counted ten times or more. The chain is built from TRBV5-1 and TRBJ2-2, with D uncertain. The V gene's germline CDR1 is SGHRS and CDR2 YFSETQ. This CDR3 comprises 13 residues. Trimming removed 5 bases at V and 9 bases at J, with 14 bases between. The CDR3 is CASRLPESRELFF. DNA for the CDR3: TGCGCCAGCAGACTCCCGGAGAGCCGGGAGCTGTTTTTT.

This clonotype was seen only a few times. V gene TRBV20-1 combines with J gene TRBJ2-3; the D gene could be TRBD1 or TRBD2 (5 bases each). Trimming removed 1 base at V and 4 bases at J, with 18 bases between. CDR1 and CDR2 (germline): DFQATT, SNEGSKA (reference sequence). This CDR3 region has 16 residues. CDR3 coding DNA: TGCAGTGCTAGAGCCATCAGAGGGGATCGCCCAGATACGCAGTATTTT. Protein: CSARAIRGDRPDTQYF.

The V and J genes are TRBV19 and TRBJ2-2; 7 nucleotides match TRBD1. With V trimmed by 3 bases and J by 3 bases, 7 bases remained unmatched. The CDR3 has 16 amino acids. Per germline, CDR1 LNHDA and CDR2 SQIVND (reference sequence). CDR3 sequence reads: CASSILDREYTGELFF. The DNA of the CDR3 is TGTGCCAGTAGTATCCTAGACAGGGAGTACACCGGGGAGCTGTTTTTT.

CDR3 in amino acids: CASSFASGTERTYEQYF. CDR3 DNA sequence: TGTGCCAGCAGTTTCGCATCCGGGACAGAAAGAACCTACGAGCAGTACTTC. The chain combines TRBV7-8 with TRBJ2-7, with 7 positions matching TRBD1. In germline, CDR1 is SGHVS, CDR2 FQNEAQ. The CDR3 is made up of 17 amino acids. Germline trimming cut 6 bases from V and 2 bases from J; bases unmatched to any gene: 16.

The rearrangement joins TRBV10-2 to TRBJ2-7; 10 bases fit TRBD1. Trimming cost V 11 bases and J 4 bases; bases outside gene matches: 5. The germline gives CDR1 WSHSY, CDR2 SAAADI. This CDR3 spans 12 amino acids. CDR3 coding DNA: TGCGCCCGCCCGGGACAGGGGTACGAGCAGTACTTC. Its translation is CARPGQGYEQYF.

This clonotype was seen at least ten times. J is TRBJ2-7 and V is TRBV10-2; D unresolved. CDR1 is WSHSY, CDR2 SAAADI, per germline. V shed 0 bases and J shed 3 bases, with 3 bases lying between them. CDR3 length: 12 amino acids. CDR3 nucleotides: TGCGCCAGCAGTGAGTCCAGCTACGAGCAGTACTTC. Translated: CASSESSYEQYF.

There are a few counts of this clonotype. The chain joins TRBV4-2 to TRBJ2-3, with 7 nucleotides matching TRBD2. CDR3 length: 16 residues. Germline V gives CDR1 LGHNA, CDR2 YNFKEQ. Trimming cost V 1 base and J 4 bases; bases outside gene matches: 8. The CDR3 reads CASSQGSGTEADTQYF. CDR3 bases: TGTGCCAGCAGCCAAGGAAGCGGGACGGAGGCAGATACGCAGTATTTT.

This clonotype was counted ten times or more. The chain carries TRBV27 and TRBJ2-1; TRBD2 agrees at 13 bases. V gave up 5 bases and J gave up 5 bases; unmatched junction bases: 6. The CDR3 covers 16 residues. CDR1 is MNHEY, CDR2 SMNVEV, per germline (reference sequence). The CDR3 here is CASSHRGTSGNNEQFF. The DNA for the CDR3 is TGTGCCAGCAGTCACCGGGGGACTAGCGGGAACAATGAGCAGTTCTTC.

In its sample, this clonotype was seen a few times. The V and J genes are TRBV7-2 and TRBJ2-5, with D possibly matching TRBD2 (5 bases). The CDR3 covers 14 residues. Trimming removed 5 bases from V and 5 bases from J, with 15 bases in between. The germline V gene encodes CDR1 SGHTA and CDR2 FQGNSA. The CDR3 region is CASSPKRAAETQYF. CDR3 nucleotides: TGTGCCAGCAGCCCGAAGAGGGCCGCCGAGACCCAGTACTTC.

This clonotype was detected ten times or more. The rearrangement uses TRBV5-1 and TRBJ1-1; TRBD1 matches 9 bases. Germline CDR1 is SGHRS and CDR2 is YFSETQ. V shed 3 bases, J shed 0 bases, and the junction held 18 bases outside the gene matches. The CDR3 contains 20 residues. The CDR3 loop is CASSSKTPGQGPLMNTEAFF. DNA for the CDR3: TGCGCCAGCAGCTCTAAAACACCCGGACAGGGGCCGCTTATGAACACTGAAGCTTTCTTT.

This clonotype appeared many times. The J gene is TRBJ2-7, the V gene TRBV12-3 or TRBV12-4; 7 bases match TRBD2. V was clipped by 6 bases and J by 6 bases; unmatched bases: 23. CDR3 length: 18 residues. The CDR3 sequence: CASRAPEGRATGKVEQYF. The DNA of the CDR3 is TGTGCCAGCAGGGCACCCGAGGGGAGGGCCACCGGTAAGGTCGAGCAGTACTTC.

This clonotype was recorded many times. This sequence joins TRBV29-1 and TRBJ2-7; D is undetermined. V shed 4 bases and J shed 7 bases, with 14 bases lying between them. Looked up from germline, CDR1 is SQVTM and CDR2 is ANQGSEA. CDR3 size: 12 residues. The CDR3 coding sequence is TGCAGCGTTGGTTGGACCACACAGGAGCAGTACTTC. It translates to CSVGWTTQEQYF.

V usage is TRBV5-1 and J usage is TRBJ2-6, with D perhaps matching TRBD2 (5 bases). The CDR3 contains 16 residues. Trimming left V 0 bases short and J 0 bases short, with 7 bases between. The germline V gene has CDR1 SGHRS and CDR2 YFSETQ. CDR3 DNA sequence: TGCGCCAGCAGCTTGGTGGGGAGCTCTGGGGCCAACGTCCTGACTTTC. Translation: CASSLVGSSGANVLTF.

This chain connects TRBV7-2 to TRBJ2-1, with a possible D match to TRBD2 (6 bases). Trimming took 1 base from V and 8 from J, leaving 18 bases between them. There are 16 residues in the CDR3. Germline CDR1 SGHTA, CDR2 FQGNSA. This CDR3 reads CASSLGGGASVDEQFF. In DNA, the CDR3 is TGTGCCAGCAGCTTAGGAGGAGGGGCGTCAGTAGATGAGCAGTTCTTC.

This clonotype was counted at least ten times. The J gene is TRBJ2-3, the V gene TRBV12-3 or TRBV12-4, with 9 bases fitting TRBD2. The CDR3 is 16 residues long. V trimming: 4 bases; J trimming: 0 bases; junction bases outside the gene matches: 5. CDR3 nucleotides: TGTGCCAGCAGTTCCCTAGCGGGATTCAGCACAGATACGCAGTATTTT. This codes for CASSSLAGFSTDTQYF.

This clonotype was seen at least ten times. The chain is built from TRBV3-1 and TRBJ1-1, with 9 bases identical to TRBD1. V trimming: 4 bases; J trimming: 4 bases; junction bases outside the gene matches: 7. The CDR3 is 15 amino acids. CDR1 and CDR2 (germline): LGHDT, YNNKEL (reference sequence). CDR3 protein: CASSLTGGIGTEAFF. The CDR3 DNA sequence: TGTGCCAGCAGCCTCACAGGGGGCATAGGCACTGAAGCTTTCTTT.

This clonotype was recorded many times. This sequence joins TRBV29-1 and TRBJ2-7; 8 bases match TRBD2. Looked up from germline, CDR1 is SQVTM and CDR2 is ANQGSEA. With 6 bases clipped from V and 1 base from J, the junction kept 2 bases outside the gene matches. This CDR3 comprises 12 residues. In DNA, the CDR3 is TGCAGCGTCGGGACTAGTTCCTACGAGCAGTACTTC. Translated: CSVGTSSYEQYF.

This clonotype was seen repeatedly, ten times or more. The chain is built from TRBV12-3 or TRBV12-4 and TRBJ1-5; D is perhaps TRBD1 (5 bases). V dropped 6 bases and J dropped 6 bases, with 21 bases sitting between them. The CDR3 has 16 amino acids. The CDR3 reads CASSRGTPTLPQPQHF. The CDR3 DNA is TGTGCCAGCAGCCGCGGGACGCCTACCCTGCCTCAGCCCCAGCATTTT.